This TCR beta chain derives from a study of T cells expressing NK-cell markers. Turning to the study itself: Among eight sequenced donors, seven carried HCMV seropositivity while one was seronegative. General study results and limits: CD8+ T cells in roughly six donors included dominant NKG2C+ clonotypes at about 1.0-8%. One observes that, in four donors, these clonotypes were also the leading ones within the CD3+CD56-NKG2C+ fraction.

Notes on this clonotype: Antigen specificity is unknown.

The CDR3 is 17 amino acids. The germline gives CDR1 SGDLS, CDR2 YYNGEE. TCR beta cDNA was made by 5'RACE template switching with UMIs. TCRdb processed the 5' RACE reads again and assigns one entry to each CDR3 protein, with no DNA. The sample's table shows roughly 180,000 distinct CDR3 sequences. The origin of this receptor is a woman aged 18-69 years in good health. The chain links TRBV9 to TRBJ2-3; TCRdb gives TRBD2 as the D gene, but with no DNA this cannot be confirmed. Sequencing used blood T cells: a sorted CD56 or NKG2C T cell subset, CD4+ or CD8+ T cells, or bulk PBMC T cells (not recorded which). The CDR3 loop is CASSVDGLAGRTDTQYF. The full variable domain, rest sourced from reference TRBV9 and TRBJ2-3, is DSGVTQTPKHLITATGQRVTLRCSPRSGDLSVYWYQQSLDQGLQFLIQYYNGEERAKGNILERFSAQQFPDLHSELNLSSLELGDSALYFCASSVDGLAGRTDTQYFGPGTRLTVL.